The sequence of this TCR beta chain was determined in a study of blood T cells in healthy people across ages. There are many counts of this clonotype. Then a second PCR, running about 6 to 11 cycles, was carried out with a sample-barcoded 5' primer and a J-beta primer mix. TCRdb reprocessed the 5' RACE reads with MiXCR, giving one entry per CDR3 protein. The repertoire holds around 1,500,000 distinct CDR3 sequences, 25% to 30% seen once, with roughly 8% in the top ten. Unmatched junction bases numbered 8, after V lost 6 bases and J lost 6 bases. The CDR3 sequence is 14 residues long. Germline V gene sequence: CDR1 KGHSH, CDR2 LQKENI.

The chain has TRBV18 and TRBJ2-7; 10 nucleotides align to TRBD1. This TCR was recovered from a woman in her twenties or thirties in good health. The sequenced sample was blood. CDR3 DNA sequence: TGTGCCAGCTCCCCGCAGACAGGGGGCAGCGAGCAGTACTTC. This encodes CASSPQTGGSEQYF.